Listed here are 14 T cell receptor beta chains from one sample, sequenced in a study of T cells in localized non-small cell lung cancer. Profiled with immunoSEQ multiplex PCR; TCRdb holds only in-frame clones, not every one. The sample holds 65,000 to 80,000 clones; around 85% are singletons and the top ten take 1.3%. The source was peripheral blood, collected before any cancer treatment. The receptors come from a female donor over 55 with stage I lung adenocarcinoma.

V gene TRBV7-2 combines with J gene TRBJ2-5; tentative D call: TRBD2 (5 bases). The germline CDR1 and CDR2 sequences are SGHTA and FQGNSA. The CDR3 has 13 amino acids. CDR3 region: CVSASMGQETQYF. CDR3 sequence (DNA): TGTGTCTCGGCTAGCATGGGCCAAGAGACCCAGTACTTC.

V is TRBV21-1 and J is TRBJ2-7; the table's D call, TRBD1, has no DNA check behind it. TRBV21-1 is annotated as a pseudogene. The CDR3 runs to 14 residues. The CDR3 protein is CASCGHHSYYEQYF. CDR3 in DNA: TGTGCCAGCTGCGGACATCACTCATACTACGAGCAGTACTTC.

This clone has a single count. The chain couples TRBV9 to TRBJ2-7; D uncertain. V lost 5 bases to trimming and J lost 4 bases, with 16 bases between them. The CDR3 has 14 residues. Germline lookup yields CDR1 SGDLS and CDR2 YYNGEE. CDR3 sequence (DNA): TGTGCCAGCAGAGGGTCGCCGAAGGAATACGAGCAGTACTTC. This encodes CASRGSPKEYEQYF. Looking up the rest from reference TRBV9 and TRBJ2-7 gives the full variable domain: DSGVTQTPKHLITATGQRVTLRCSPRSGDLSVYWYQQSLDQGLQFLIQYYNGEERAKGNILERFSAQQFPDLHSELNLSSLELGDSALYFCASRGSPKEYEQYFGPGTRLTVT.

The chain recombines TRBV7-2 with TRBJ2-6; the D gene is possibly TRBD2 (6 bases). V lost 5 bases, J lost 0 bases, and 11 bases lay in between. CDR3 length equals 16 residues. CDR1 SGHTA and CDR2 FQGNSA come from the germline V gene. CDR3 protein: CASSPRRGSGANVLTF. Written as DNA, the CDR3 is TGTGCCAGCAGCCCAAGGCGGGGCTCTGGGGCCAACGTCCTGACTTTC. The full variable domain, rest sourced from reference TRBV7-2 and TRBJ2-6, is GAGVSQSPSNKVTEKGKDVELRCDPISGHTALYWYRQSLGQGLEFLIYFQGNSAPDKSGLPSDRFSAERTGGSVSTLTIQRTQQEDSAVYLCASSPRRGSGANVLTFGAGSRLTVL.

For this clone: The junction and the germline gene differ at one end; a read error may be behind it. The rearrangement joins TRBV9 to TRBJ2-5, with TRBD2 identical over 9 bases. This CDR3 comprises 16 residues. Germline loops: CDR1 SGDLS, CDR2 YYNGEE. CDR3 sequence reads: CARSVGAGGRVETQYF. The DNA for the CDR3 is TGTGCCCGCAGCGTAGGGGCGGGGGGGCGAGTAGAGACCCAGTACTTC.

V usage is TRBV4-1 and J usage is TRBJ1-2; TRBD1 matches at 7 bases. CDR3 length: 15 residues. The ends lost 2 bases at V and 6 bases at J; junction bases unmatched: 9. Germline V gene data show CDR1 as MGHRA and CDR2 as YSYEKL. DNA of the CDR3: TGCGCCAGCAGCCAACGCGCCGGGACAGACGATGGCTACACCTTC. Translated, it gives CASSQRAGTDDGYTF.

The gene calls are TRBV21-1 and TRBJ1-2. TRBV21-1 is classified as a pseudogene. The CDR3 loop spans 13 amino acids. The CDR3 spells CASSPQGPYGYTF. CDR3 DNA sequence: TGTGCCAGCAGCCCCCAAGGCCCCTATGGCTACACCTTC.

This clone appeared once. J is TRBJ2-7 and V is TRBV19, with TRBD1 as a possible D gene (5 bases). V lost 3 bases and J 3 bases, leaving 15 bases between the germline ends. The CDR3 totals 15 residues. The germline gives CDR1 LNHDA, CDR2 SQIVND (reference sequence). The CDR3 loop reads CASSMQGRGFYEQYF. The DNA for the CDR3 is TGTGCCAGTAGTATGCAGGGAAGGGGATTCTACGAGCAGTACTTC.

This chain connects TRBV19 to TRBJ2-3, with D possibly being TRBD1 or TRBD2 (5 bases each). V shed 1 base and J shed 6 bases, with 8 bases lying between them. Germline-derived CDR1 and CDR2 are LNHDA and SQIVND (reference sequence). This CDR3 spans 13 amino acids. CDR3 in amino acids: CASSIVGTDTQYF. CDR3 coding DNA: TGTGCCAGTAGTATAGTCGGGACGGATACGCAGTATTTT.

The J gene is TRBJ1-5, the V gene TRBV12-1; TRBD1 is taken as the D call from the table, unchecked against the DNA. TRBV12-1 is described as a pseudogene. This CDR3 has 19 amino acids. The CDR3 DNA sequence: TGTGCCAGCAGCGTCCGGGGCCACAGGGAATCGGGCGGCAATCAGCCCCAGCATTTT. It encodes CASSVRGHRESGGNQPQHF.

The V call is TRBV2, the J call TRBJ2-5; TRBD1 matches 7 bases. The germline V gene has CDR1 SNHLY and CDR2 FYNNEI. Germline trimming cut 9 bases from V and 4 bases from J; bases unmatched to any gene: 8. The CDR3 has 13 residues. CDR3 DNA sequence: TGTGCCAGTTCTGACAGGGTGGCAGAGACCCAGTACTTC. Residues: CASSDRVAETQYF.

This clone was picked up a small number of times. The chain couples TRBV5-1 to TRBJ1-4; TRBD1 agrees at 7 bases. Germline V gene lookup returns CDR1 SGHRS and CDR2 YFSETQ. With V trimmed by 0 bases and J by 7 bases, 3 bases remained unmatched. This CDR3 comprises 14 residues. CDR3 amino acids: CASSLAGTVEKLFF. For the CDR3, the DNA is TGCGCCAGCAGCTTGGCTGGGACAGTTGAAAAACTGTTTTTT.

This CDR3 is CASSFLGASGAYEQYF. CDR3 DNA sequence: TGCGCCAGCAGCTTCCTGGGGGCTAGCGGGGCCTACGAGCAGTACTTC. The chain carries TRBV5-1 and TRBJ2-7; TRBD2 aligns across 9 bases. The CDR3 is made up of 16 amino acids. J gave up 2 bases and V 2 bases, and 8 bases lay outside the gene matches. CDR1 and CDR2 (germline): SGHRS, YFSETQ. The full variable domain, with the rest looked up from reference TRBV5-1 and TRBJ2-7, is KAGVTQTPRYLIKTRGQQVTLSCSPISGHRSVSWYQQTPGQGLQFLFEYFSETQRNKGNFPGRFSGRQFSNSRSEMNVSTLELGDSALYLCASSFLGASGAYEQYFGPGTRLTVT.

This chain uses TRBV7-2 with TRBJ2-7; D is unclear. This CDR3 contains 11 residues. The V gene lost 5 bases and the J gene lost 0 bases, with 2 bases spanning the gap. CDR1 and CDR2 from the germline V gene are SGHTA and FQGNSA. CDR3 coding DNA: TGTGCCAGCAGCGTCTCCTACGAGCAGTACTTC. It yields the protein CASSVSYEQYF.